The text below deals with one T cell receptor beta chain. Profiled with immunoSEQ multiplex PCR; TCRdb holds only in-frame clones, not every one. The sample consists of about 340,000 clones, 88% of them appearing once. The data are from a study of blood T cell repertoires in COVID-19. Trimming took 2 bases from V and 0 from J; bases not matched to a gene: 11. This CDR3 has 18 amino acids. CDR1 is SEHNR, CDR2 FQNEAQ, per germline (reference sequence). The sample consisted of peripheral blood. This receptor was obtained from a woman between 70 and 85 years old with COVID-19, enrolled during active disease. The chain employs TRBV7-9 and TRBJ1-2; 8 bases agree with TRBD1. CDR3 nucleotide sequence: TGTGCCAGCAGCTTAATACCGGGACAGGACCTTACTAACTATGGCTACACCTTC. Amino acid sequence: CASSLIPGQDLTNYGYTF. Filled out from reference TRBV7-9 and TRBJ1-2, the complete variable domain reads DTGVSQNPRHKITKRGQNVTFRCDPISEHNRLYWYRQTLGQGPEFLTYFQNEAQLEKSRLLSDRFSAERPKGSFSTLEIQRTEQGDSAMYLCASSLIPGQDLTNYGYTFGSGTRLTVV.